This T cell receptor (beta chain) emerged from a study of neoadjuvant anti-PD-1 for oral cavity cancer. Germline CDR1 is KGHSH and CDR2 is LQKENI. The CDR3 totals 12 residues. V was cut by 8 bases and J by 1 base, with 6 bases left in between. Stage II-IVA oral cavity squamous cell carcinoma was new and untreated by systemic or radiation therapy. The sample holds one count of this clone. The repertoire was sequenced with immunoSEQ multiplex PCR; TCRdb's copy has only in-frame clones and lacks some. The table lists about 14,000 clones, under 65% of them singletons. Sample: PBMCs, taken before nivolumab (anti-PD-1) treatment. This chain uses TRBV18 with TRBJ1-5; D gene ambiguous. The TCR sequence derives from a person aged 35-79 years with oral cavity squamous cell carcinoma. The chain's CDR3 is CASQVSNQPQHF. For the CDR3, the DNA is TGTGCCAGCCAGGTCAGCAATCAGCCCCAGCATTTT.